This T cell receptor (beta chain) was sequenced for a study of neurological immune-mediated disorders. 2 million PBMCs stored at -80 C were the source of the unsorted libraries. Study observations and caveats: HTLV-1-associated myelopathy showed the most TCR clonal expansion; multiple sclerosis the least, below healthy controls. No CDR3 amino acid sequences were shared by expanded clones across subjects, suggesting private repertoires in all groups.

This clonotype has at least ten counts. Its antigen is still unknown. In germline, CDR1 is DFQATT, CDR2 SNEGSKA (reference sequence). The CDR3 has 16 amino acids. Germline trimming cut 5 bases from V and 10 bases from J; bases unmatched to any gene: 14. 5'RACE employing 10-nucleotide random UMIs yielded the cDNA. MiXCR, applied by TCRdb to the 5' RACE reads, yields one record per CDR3 protein. The sample holds fewer than 65,000 distinct CDR3 sequences, over 9% seen once. This chain joins TRBV20-1 and TRBJ2-1; 13 positions agree with TRBD2. Sequenced sample: PBMCs. The sequence was obtained from a man between 65 and 80 years old with HTLV-1-associated myelopathy (HAM/TSP). The CDR3 here is CSALSPTSGRVGEQFF. The CDR3 region has the DNA TGCAGTGCTCTCAGCCCAACTAGCGGGAGGGTCGGGGAGCAGTTCTTC.